This T cell receptor beta chain emerged from a study of blood T cells in healthy people across ages. Study-level findings and limits: Long-lived donors had more naive CD4+ cells and higher diversity than aged donors. In older individuals, TCR beta diversity per million T cells was lower, falling roughly linearly with age.

Worth noting for this clonotype: Antigen unknown.

The CDR3 is 15 amino acids. Germline V gene sequence: CDR1 DFQATT, CDR2 SNEGSKA (reference sequence). V lost 6 bases to trimming and J lost 0 bases; unmatched junction nucleotides: 9. A second 7 to 11 cycle PCR used barcoded and J-beta primers. MiXCR was run by TCRdb on the 5' RACE reads, yielding one entry per CDR3 protein. This sample has 980,000 or so distinct CDR3 sequences; about 48% occur once, and the top ten carry around an eighth. Input material: blood. The source is a man aged 25 to 45 in good health. The rearrangement links TRBV20-1 to TRBJ2-3; TRBD2 matches 7 bases. CDR3 sequence (DNA): TGCAGTGCCAGTTTAGGGCGGGGGAGCACAGATACGCAGTATTTT. It is translated as CSASLGRGSTDTQYF.